Below, 7 T cell receptor beta chains from the same sample are listed, as sequenced in a study of identical twins. Each CDR3 protein gets one entry after TCRdb re-called the 5' RACE reads with MiXCR. The table includes about 530,000 distinct CDR3 sequences, nearly 15% detected once. The same data also contributed to another study, on yellow fever vaccine responses in identical twins.

Sequencing was done on a sample of CD4+ T cells sorted from blood. These receptors all come from a woman between 18 and 30 years old in good health.

J is TRBJ2-3 and V is TRBV5-6; D unresolved. Between the trimmed V and J ends, which lost 0 bases and 14 bases, there was a span of 10 bases. CDR1 and CDR2 from the germline V gene are SGHDT and YYEEEE. The CDR3 sequence is 11 residues long. The CDR3 region has the DNA TGTGCCAGCAGCTTGGGGCAAGGCGCGTATTTT. It encodes CASSLGQGAYF. Using reference TRBV5-6 and TRBJ2-3 for the parts outside the CDR3, the full variable domain is DAGVTQSPTHLIKTRGQQVTLRCSPKSGHDTVSWYQQALGQGPQFIFQYYEEEERQRGNFPDRFSGHQFPNYSSELNVNALLLGDSALYLCASSLGQGAYFGPGTRLTVL.

The V call is TRBV28, the J call TRBJ1-5, with TRBD1 identical over 9 bases. Germline V gene lookup returns CDR1 MDHEN and CDR2 SYDVKM. The trim removed 6 bases at V and 7 bases at J, leaving 7 bases unmatched. The CDR3 sequence is 14 residues long. The CDR3 reads CASSPGTGQQPQHF. For the CDR3, the DNA is TGTGCCAGCAGCCCGGGGACAGGGCAGCAGCCCCAGCATTTT.

This clonotype was detected a few times. The J gene is TRBJ2-3, the V gene TRBV3-1; 10 positions agree with TRBD2. With V trimmed by 5 bases and J by 4 bases, 6 bases remained unmatched. The germline V gene has CDR1 LGHDT and CDR2 YNNKEL (reference sequence). The CDR3 totals 15 residues. CDR3: CASSWASGGSDTQYF. DNA of the CDR3: TGTGCCAGCAGCTGGGCTAGCGGGGGATCAGATACGCAGTATTTT.

This clonotype was detected only once. This rearrangement joins TRBV7-9 to TRBJ1-1; maybe TRBD1 (5 bases). CDR3 size: 17 residues. V dropped 8 bases and J dropped 3 bases, with 25 bases sitting between them. The germline V gene has CDR1 SEHNR and CDR2 FQNEAQ (reference sequence). CDR3: CASSRESGPTEDTEAFF. The CDR3 DNA is TGTGCCAGCTCGAGGGAATCGGGACCCACGGAGGACACTGAAGCTTTCTTT.

This clonotype was seen a few times. V usage is TRBV5-1 and J usage is TRBJ1-5; D is unresolved. Germline CDR1 and CDR2: SGHRS and YFSETQ. The CDR3 consists of 12 residues. The V end lost 2 bases, the J end lost 6 bases, and 6 bases lay between the germline ends. CDR3 residues: CASSFDGQPQHF. DNA of the CDR3: TGCGCCAGCAGCTTTGATGGTCAGCCCCAGCATTTT.

This clonotype was counted only a few times. CDR3 region: CASRETGTVSSNEQFF. CDR3 bases: TGTGCCAGCAGGGAAACAGGGACAGTGAGCTCCAATGAGCAGTTCTTC. V gene TRBV6-1 combines with J gene TRBJ2-1; TRBD1 aligns across 7 bases. There are 16 residues in the CDR3. Trimming cost V 6 bases and J 6 bases; bases outside gene matches: 14. Germline-derived CDR1 and CDR2 are MNHNS and SASEGT.

DNA for the CDR3: TGTGCCACCTCCCAAGCCGGACTAGCCTTACAACACAATGAGCAGTTCTTC. Translation gives CATSQAGLALQHNEQFF. The chain employs TRBV3-1 and TRBJ2-1, with 8 bases lining up with TRBD2. Germline V gene data show CDR1 as LGHDT and CDR2 as YNNKEL (reference sequence). CDR3 size: 17 residues. Trimming took 10 bases from V and 5 from J; bases not matched to a gene: 19.